The following is a T cell receptor beta chain sequence with its context. The antigen it binds to is not known. No per-base quality is available; no much larger clone lies one base away. The sample originates from a study of cytomegalovirus exposure and HLA in healthy donors (dated by TCRdb to about 2017). For context, the study as a whole: An earlier analysis of several hundred of the donors reported 250 to 300 Gb of sequence data and 117 million unique TCR beta sequences from some 180 million T cells. Donor age, sex, ethnicity and CMV serostatus were compiled alongside the repertoire data. In addition to the first cohort of approximately 670 subjects, a separate validation cohort of approximately 130 different subjects was used. Rather than using new phenotypic data, the later analysis identified candidate immune exposures from TCR beta sequences and from how often those sequences occurred across donors. Every discovery cohort repertoire had been produced on one sequencing platform. In a later genetic analysis, genome-wide SNP genotypes for about three fifths of the roughly 670 donors were used, and that subset was treated as a discovery cohort. The study was designed to test whether signatures of past pathogen exposure could be identified by cataloging public T cell receptors. The study used immunosequencing to profile the T cell repertoires of several hundred subjects and linked those repertoires to cytomegalovirus serostatus. High-throughput TCR immunosequencing, statistical association of individual TCRs with disease status, and machine learning were combined to predict cytomegalovirus infection status. An earlier analysis of 450 to 750 of the donors used high-throughput TCR beta sequencing to judge whether each TCR beta V gene segment behaved as functional or pseudogenic. The genetic ancestry cluster associated with self-reported Caucasian donors included 80% to 90% of the roughly 380 genotyped donors. HLA typing covered class I and class II loci at four-digit resolution. About 320 gigabases of sequencing data and 70 million to 100 million unique TCR sequences were included in an early release covering about 700 HLA-typed donors. The number of typed donors differed by locus: about 620-640 for A, B, C, DRB1 and DQB1; approximately 530 for DQA1; around 610 for DPA1; and roughly 490 for DPB1. A later analysis re-analyzed previously published TCR beta repertoires from 666 donors and added high-resolution HLA genotyping to study TCR occurrence patterns. Because of strong linkage in the cohort, a handful of DR-DQ haplotypes were treated as single units for association and clustering. Across 300 to 400 genotyped donors of the cohort, an average of approximately 240,000 unique TCR beta nucleotide sequences per donor were sequenced, and roughly 20% of those sequences were non-productive.

Libraries were constructed by the immunoSEQ multiplex PCR assay. For the multiplex PCR, a mixture combining 60 forward primers for TCR Vbeta segments and 13 reverse primers for TCR Jbeta segments was used. The CDR3 region of rearranged TCR beta genes was amplified from genomic DNA with a multiplex PCR assay. On the Illumina HiSeq System, the amplified TCR beta libraries were sequenced as 87-base-pair reads. In the authors' own workflow: A later analysis tallied around 82 million unique TCR beta chains across the 700 or so repertoires, and around 12 million of those chains were shared by two or more donors. A nearest-neighbor algorithm error-corrected the raw reads and collapsed the reads into unique sequences, merging closely related sequences to remove PCR and sequencing errors. To assign V, D and J gene segments, CDR3 sequences were aligned to IMGT reference sequences. Each retained sequence needed at least a six-nucleotide match to both a V gene segment and a J gene segment. A rearrangement was called productive if the CDR3 had no stop codons and remained in frame with V and J, and every other rearrangement was called non-productive. Following IMGT convention, CDR3 was defined as the stretch from the second conserved V-encoded cysteine up to the conserved J-encoded phenylalanine. In an earlier analysis of 587 of the donors, sequences lacking an unambiguous match to a single V gene segment were excluded. An earlier analysis of over 450 of the donors classified V segments as functional when productive rearrangements were above 56.7% and as segregating when the standard deviation between donors was above 5%. To diagnose cytomegalovirus status from the catalog of TCR beta chain sequences, a statistical classification framework was built. In a later analysis, V and J genes were assigned by comparing TCR nucleotide sequences against IMGT/GENE-DB human TR gene sequences. The TCRdist pipeline was used in a later analysis to assign CDR3 sequences and most-parsimonious VDJ recombination scenarios. In a later analysis, each TCR beta chain was defined by its CDR3 amino acid sequence together with its V-gene family, and reads without a unique V-gene family were excluded. A later analysis removed 600 or so highly shared, low-generation-probability nucleotide sequences to deal with suspected cross-contamination and a sequencing artifact. In a later analysis, a clonal expansion index was calculated for each public chain from normalized within-repertoire ranks of inferred template counts. A later analysis computed generation probabilities with a VDJ recombination model fitted to out-of-frame rearrangements, and checked the results against IGoR. In a later analysis, hypergeometric tests were used to score TCR-TCR, TCR-HLA and TCR-CMV co-occurrence, with a repertoire-size bias correction applied to TCR pairs. False discovery rates were estimated in a later analysis by permuting HLA or CMV assignments 20 times. A later analysis grouped co-occurring TCRs with DBSCAN, adding TCRdist sequence similarity when clustering within HLA-allele-positive subsets. For co-occurrence clustering, repertoires with fewer than 30,000 or more than 120,000 public chains were excluded, along with several repertoires with anomalous nucleotide sharing. Held by TCRdb, this immuneACCESS table contains in-frame sequences only and omits some clones. Under half of the omission traces to an unresolved V gene where checked; the cause of the rest is unknown. That table supplies the V and J calls and clone size; D and trimming were determined from the DNA. The sample has about 150,000 clones on record, roughly 81% of them singletons. The ten largest clones add up to 2% to 2.5% of the sample.

The cohort was made up of roughly 670 healthy bone marrow donors. At the time of sampling, all cohort members were nominally healthy, though unrecorded immune exposures were likely present. The donor tested CMV seronegative, placing the donor among the 350 or so seronegative members of the cohort. Every donor gave a peripheral blood sample, and the peripheral blood mononuclear cells from that sample were used for TCR beta sequencing. Genomic DNA was extracted from the blood cell samples with the Qiagen DNeasy Blood Extraction Kit. What the authors observed across the whole study: The only immune exposure information available for the cohort was CMV serostatus. In vitro tests confirmed that a few of the cytomegalovirus-associated TCR beta chains recognize cytomegalovirus antigens. An earlier analysis of approximately 590 of the donors showed that most TCR beta V segments appeared in productive rearrangements either about 90% or about 30% of the time, which broadly matched IMGT annotations. The sequencing pipeline was judged likely to have produced a cluster of highly shared sequence variants as a technical artifact. Over 15 rarely observed V segments, including chromosome 9 orphons, were excluded from the earlier analysis of just under 600 of the donors because counts were too low. Correlated functional status among segregating V segments might reflect linkage disequilibrium, but an unknown experimental factor could not be ruled out. Roughly uniform sequencing depth across donors was assumed in presence/absence analyses, although this assumption may not hold. In a later analysis, 16,951 TCR beta sequences were associated with specific HLA alleles at a false discovery rate of 0.05. According to a later analysis, parvovirus B19, influenza, CMV and Epstein-Barr virus appeared linked to several top co-occurrence clusters. Most CMV-associated TCR beta chains appeared to be HLA-restricted in a later analysis, and the HLA associations seemed to be driven largely by CMV exposure. A further reported finding was that TCR beta sequences accurately predicted the HLA-A and HLA-B alleles for most subjects in the first cohort. According to a later analysis, TCR association rates differed among HLA loci, with DRB1 alleles showing the most associated TCRs and HLA-C alleles showing the fewest. This cohort had only TCR beta chains sequenced, and the lack of alpha or paired-chain data limited which features could be detected. The classifier was reported to diagnose cytomegalovirus status with high specificity and sensitivity in both the original and validation cohorts. The study gave a list of 150 to 200 TCR beta chains associated with cytomegalovirus. The 87-base-pair reads could not distinguish some IMGT-functional V segments, including TRBV6-2 and TRBV6-3, so those segments were excluded. Because HLA typing was unavailable for some donors at each locus, only the typed subset was used in association tests. The authors suggested that the approach could potentially be extended to other disease states and immunological phenotypes. An association between a missense DCLRE1C variant and V-gene and J-gene trimming of TCR beta chains was found in a later genetic analysis and replicated in an independent cohort. Compared with the roughly 720-donor mean, donors in an Asian-associated ancestry cluster had fewer N-insertions in productive TCRs, according to a later genetic analysis. While some public TCRs were present in many individuals, most TCR sequences turned up only very rarely across donors. Strong co-occurrence of HLA alleles, especially DR and DQ, made assigning TCR associations to individual alleles difficult. Compared with equally common non-associated chains, HLA-associated TCR beta chains in a later analysis were more clonally expanded and had lower generation probabilities.

Spanning cysteine to phenylalanine, the CDR3 consists of 14 amino acids. CDR3 DNA is the only sequence kept; it has 42 bases, read in frame from the first base. V drops 2 bases and J drops 4 bases, leaving 11 bases in between. The germline V gene specifies SNHLY as CDR1 and FYNNEI as CDR2. This receptor was identified in a woman under 30 in good health and CMV-seronegative. Sequenced material: PBMCs. In this chain, TRBV2 is recombined with TRBJ1-2; D gene: possibly TRBD1, on 5 matching bases. The CDR3 region reads CASSESGRGYGYTF. In nucleotides, the sequence is TGTGCCAGCAGTGAATCGGGGAGGGGCTATGGCTACACCTTC.